Listed below are T cell receptor beta chains from one sample, sequenced in a study of cytomegalovirus exposure and HLA in healthy donors. Profiled with immunoSEQ multiplex PCR; TCRdb holds only in-frame clones, not every one. The sample has fewer than 70,000 clones, approximately 70% seen once. Sequencing was performed on PBMCs. These receptors all come from a male donor in good health and CMV-seropositive. Both conserved end residues are part of each CDR3. Each record gives: CDR3 length, clone size, J gene, V gene, D gene, CDR3 DNA, CDR3 protein. A D gene is named only where the DNA matches it firmly. The size entry is marked missing in some rows and otherwise reads once, few, many or a size class.

CDR3 length: 16
clone size: .
J gene: TRBJ2-3
V gene: TRBV11-2
D gene: TRBD2
CDR3 DNA: TGTGCCAGCAGCTTCCTAGCGGGAGTACAAACAGATACGCAGTATTTT
CDR3 protein: CASSFLAGVQTDTQYF

CDR3 length: 12
clone size: .
J gene: TRBJ2-7
V gene: TRBV2
D gene: TRBD1
CDR3 DNA: TGTGCCAGCACAATCTACAGGGGCGAGCAGTACTTC
CDR3 protein: CASTIYRGEQYF

CDR3 length: 15
clone size: once
J gene: TRBJ2-1
V gene: TRBV5-7
D gene: .
CDR3 DNA: TGTGCCAGCAGCCGCGGGGACAGAGGATACAATGAGCAGTTCTTC
CDR3 protein: CASSRGDRGYNEQFF

CDR3 length: 18
clone size: .
J gene: TRBJ2-2
V gene: TRBV11-2
D gene: TRBD2
CDR3 DNA: TGTGCCAGCAGCTTAAGGACTAGCGGGGGGCCGGGCACCGGGGAGCTGTTTTTT
CDR3 protein: CASSLRTSGGPGTGELFF

CDR3 length: 14
clone size: .
J gene: TRBJ2-3
V gene: TRBV5-1
D gene: TRBD1
CDR3 DNA: TGCGCCAGCAGCCCAGACAGGGTCCGGGATACGCAGTATTTT
CDR3 protein: CASSPDRVRDTQYF

CDR3 length: 15
clone size: .
J gene: TRBJ2-3
V gene: TRBV5-6
D gene: .
CDR3 DNA: TGTGCCAGCAGCTTTCTCACAGATACCACAGATACGCAGTATTTT
CDR3 protein: CASSFLTDTTDTQYF

CDR3 length: 16
clone size: .
J gene: TRBJ1-2
V gene: TRBV15
D gene: .
CDR3 DNA: TGTGCCACCAGCAGAGATGCCTCTCGGCAGGGAGGCGGCTACACCTTC
CDR3 protein: CATSRDASRQGGGYTF

CDR3 length: 15
clone size: .
J gene: TRBJ2-6
V gene: TRBV5-1
D gene: .
CDR3 DNA: TGCGCCAGCAGCTTGACCGGAGCCGGGGCCAACGTCCTGACTTTC
CDR3 protein: CASSLTGAGANVLTF

CDR3 length: 15
clone size: .
J gene: TRBJ1-5
V gene: TRBV27
D gene: TRBD1
CDR3 DNA: TGTGCCAGACCCAAGGGGGCCTATAGCAATCAGCCCCAGCATTTT
CDR3 protein: CARPKGAYSNQPQHF

CDR3 length: 15
clone size: .
J gene: TRBJ2-7
V gene: TRBV5-1
D gene: .
CDR3 DNA: TGCGCCAGCAGCCCCTCCCCGGGTCGCGTTTACGAGCAGTACTTC
CDR3 protein: CASSPSPGRVYEQYF

CDR3 length: 12
clone size: .
J gene: TRBJ1-2
V gene: TRBV6-1
D gene: TRBD1
CDR3 DNA: TGTGCCAGTGGGACAGGGGTTGAAGGCTACACCTTC
CDR3 protein: CASGTGVEGYTF

CDR3 length: 15
clone size: .
J gene: TRBJ1-1
V gene: TRBV5-5
D gene: TRBD1
CDR3 DNA: TGTGCCAGCAGCTTGGGGGACAGGGTTGTCACTGAAGCTTTCTTT
CDR3 protein: CASSLGDRVVTEAFF

CDR3 length: 14
clone size: .
J gene: TRBJ2-3
V gene: TRBV7-2
D gene: TRBD1
CDR3 DNA: TGTGCCAGCAGCTTCAGGGGGCGCACAGATACGCAGTATTTT
CDR3 protein: CASSFRGRTDTQYF

CDR3 length: 15
clone size: once
J gene: TRBJ2-1
V gene: TRBV9
D gene: TRBD2
CDR3 DNA: TGTGCCAGCAGCGTAGGGGGGACTAGTCACAATGAGCAGTTCTTC
CDR3 protein: CASSVGGTSHNEQFF

CDR3 length: 15
clone size: .
J gene: TRBJ2-1
V gene: TRBV27
D gene: TRBD2
CDR3 DNA: TGTGCCAGCAGTTTTCTAGCGGGGGGGGAGGATGAGCAGTTCTTC
CDR3 protein: CASSFLAGGEDEQFF

CDR3 length: 17
clone size: .
J gene: TRBJ2-2
V gene: TRBV5-1
D gene: TRBD2
CDR3 DNA: TGCGCCAGCAGCTCGAACCCGACTAGCGGGGGGACCGGGGAGCTGTTTTTT
CDR3 protein: CASSSNPTSGGTGELFF

CDR3 length: 14
clone size: .
J gene: TRBJ1-3
V gene: TRBV30
D gene: .
CDR3 DNA: TGTGCCTGGACCTCGGTCAACTCTGGAAACACCATATATTTT
CDR3 protein: CAWTSVNSGNTIYF

CDR3 length: 16
clone size: .
J gene: TRBJ2-3
V gene: TRBV10-3
D gene: .
CDR3 DNA: TGTGCCATCAGTGAGTCAGAGCGACTAAACACAGATACGCAGTATTTT
CDR3 protein: CAISESERLNTDTQYF

CDR3 length: 12
clone size: few
J gene: TRBJ1-2
V gene: TRBV29-1
D gene: .
CDR3 DNA: TGCAGCGTCGAGGTGCGTCCTATGATCTACACCTTC
CDR3 protein: CSVEVRPMIYTF

CDR3 length: 15
clone size: .
J gene: TRBJ1-3
V gene: TRBV25-1
D gene: .
CDR3 DNA: TGTGCCAGCAGTGAATTGCGAGTTACTGGAAACACCATATATTTT
CDR3 protein: CASSELRVTGNTIYF

CDR3 length: 12
clone size: .
J gene: TRBJ2-7
V gene: TRBV7-2
D gene: .
CDR3 DNA: TGTGCCAGCAGCTTAAGTGGAGACGAGCAGTACTTC
CDR3 protein: CASSLSGDEQYF

CDR3 length: 15
clone size: few
J gene: TRBJ2-3
V gene: TRBV30
D gene: .
CDR3 DNA: TGTGCCTGGAGTCCCCCGGGGCGGGATATAGATACGCAGTATTTT
CDR3 protein: CAWSPPGRDIDTQYF

CDR3 length: 13
clone size: .
J gene: TRBJ1-6
V gene: TRBV27
D gene: .
CDR3 DNA: TGTGCCAGCAGTATGGGAGGAATTTCACCCCTCCACTTT
CDR3 protein: CASSMGGISPLHF

CDR3 length: 17
clone size: few
J gene: TRBJ2-2
V gene: TRBV30
D gene: .
CDR3 DNA: TGTGCCTGGAGTGTACTCGTTGGCAGGGGCGACACCGGGGAGCTGTTTTTT
CDR3 protein: CAWSVLVGRGDTGELFF

CDR3 length: 15
clone size: .
J gene: TRBJ2-7
V gene: TRBV6-4
D gene: .
CDR3 DNA: TGTGCCAGCAGTGTCCTACCGGGATATAACTACGAGCAGTACTTC
CDR3 protein: CASSVLPGYNYEQYF

CDR3 length: 13
clone size: .
J gene: TRBJ1-1
V gene: TRBV4-1
D gene: .
CDR3 DNA: TGCGCCAGCAGCCAAGATCCCCAAATTGAAGCTTTCTTT
CDR3 protein: CASSQDPQIEAFF

CDR3 length: 14
clone size: once
J gene: TRBJ1-2
V gene: TRBV19
D gene: .
CDR3 DNA: TGTGCCAGTAGTATAGACCTCCCGTCCTATGGCTACACCTTC
CDR3 protein: CASSIDLPSYGYTF

CDR3 length: 12
clone size: few
J gene: TRBJ2-1
V gene: TRBV13
D gene: .
CDR3 DNA: TGTGCCAGCAGCTTGTATAGTGGTGAGCAGTTCTTC
CDR3 protein: CASSLYSGEQFF

CDR3 length: 13
clone size: .
J gene: TRBJ1-5
V gene: TRBV18
D gene: .
CDR3 DNA: TGTGCCAGCTCACCGGGCCGTAATCAGCCCCAGCATTTT
CDR3 protein: CASSPGRNQPQHF

CDR3 length: 14
clone size: few
J gene: TRBJ2-7
V gene: TRBV6-5
D gene: .
CDR3 DNA: TGTGCCAGCAATAATCAGGGGATCTCCTACGAGCAGTACTTC
CDR3 protein: CASNNQGISYEQYF

CDR3 length: 13
clone size: .
J gene: TRBJ2-7
V gene: TRBV12-5
D gene: .
CDR3 DNA: TGTGCTAGTGGTTCCCCCGGGGGAGGCGAGCAGTACTTC
CDR3 protein: CASGSPGGGEQYF

CDR3 length: 16
clone size: .
J gene: TRBJ1-4
V gene: TRBV15
D gene: .
CDR3 DNA: TGTGCCACCAGCAGAGATAGCTCCCAGGGTAATGAAAAACTGTTTTTT
CDR3 protein: CATSRDSSQGNEKLFF

CDR3 length: 15
clone size: .
J gene: TRBJ2-1
V gene: TRBV10-3
D gene: TRBD2
CDR3 DNA: TGTGCCATCACCCAACTAGCGGGAGGGCCTGATGAGCAGTTCTTC
CDR3 protein: CAITQLAGGPDEQFF

CDR3 length: 12
clone size: .
J gene: TRBJ2-5
V gene: TRBV7-3
D gene: .
CDR3 DNA: TGTGCCAGCAGCCTCAACGGGGAGACCCAGTACTTC
CDR3 protein: CASSLNGETQYF

CDR3 length: 16
clone size: .
J gene: TRBJ2-2
V gene: TRBV4-3
D gene: TRBD2
CDR3 DNA: TGCGCCAGCAGCCAGGTCGGGGGGGCCGACACCGGGGAGCTGTTTTTT
CDR3 protein: CASSQVGGADTGELFF

CDR3 length: 14
clone size: .
J gene: TRBJ1-5
V gene: TRBV4-1
D gene: .
CDR3 DNA: TGCGCCAGCAGCCTCCTTAGGGGCTCTCAGCCCCAGCATTTT
CDR3 protein: CASSLLRGSQPQHF